One sample yielded the 21 T cell receptor beta chains listed below, sequenced in a study of Graves' ophthalmopathy and Graves' hyperthyroidism. Using RNA transcripts, the TCR beta CDR3 regions were amplified. Second-round multiplex PCR followed a first-round RT-PCR using HTBI primers. TCRdb independently ran MiXCR on the multiplex PCR reads; one entry per CDR3 protein. The sample holds approximately 700,000 distinct CDR3 sequences, about two fifths seen once. The specimen sequenced was peripheral blood. Receptors were obtained from an adult man with Graves' ophthalmopathy.

This clonotype was seen only once. J is TRBJ1-5 and V is TRBV25-1; D unresolved. V was shortened by 4 bases and J by 3 bases, with 13 bases between the two germline ends. Germline V gives CDR1 MGHDK, CDR2 SYGVNS. This CDR3 spans 15 amino acids. CDR3 protein: CASSASGQFNQPQHF. The CDR3 region has the DNA TGTGCCAGCAGTGCTAGTGGGCAGTTCAATCAGCCCCAGCATTTT.

The sample holds one count of this clonotype. Since a much larger clone is just one base distant, this may be a read error. This chain links TRBV7-2 with TRBJ1-4; maybe TRBD1 (6 bases). Trimming pared 1 base from V and 4 bases from J, leaving 10 bases between. This CDR3 comprises 15 residues. From germline, CDR1 is SGHTA and CDR2 FQGNSA. In nucleotides, the CDR3 is TGTGCCAGCAGCTTAGGGGCAGGGGTTAATGAAAAACTGTTTTTT. It yields the protein CASSLGAGVNEKLFF.

The CDR3 DNA reads as TGTGCCATCAAGAGGACAGGGGGCATGGAGGGTGAAAAACTGTTTTTT. Protein product: CAIKRTGGMEGEKLFF. This chain uses TRBV10-3 with TRBJ1-4; 11 positions match TRBD1. V was clipped by 7 bases and J by 7 bases; unmatched bases: 11. The CDR3 covers 16 residues. Germline values: CDR1 ENHRY, CDR2 SYGVKD.

Comment on this clonotype: A much larger clone lies one base from this, so it may be a read error. Here the CDR3 omits its conserved ending phenylalanine or tryptophan, so a read error is the likely source. J is TRBJ2-7 and V is TRBV25-1, with D perhaps given as TRBD1 or TRBD2 (7 bases each). The CDR3 length is 15 residues. V lost 6 bases and J 0 bases, leaving 15 bases between the germline ends. CDR1 and CDR2 (germline): MGHDK, SYGVNS. The CDR3 bases are TGTGCCAGCAGCTTCAGGGGGGGGAGCTCCTACGAGCAGTACTTG. Protein product: CASSFRGGSSYEQYL.

This clonotype was recorded at least ten times. The rearrangement joins TRBV7-2 to TRBJ1-1; D call uncertain. This CDR3 spans 13 amino acids. Germline loops: CDR1 SGHTA, CDR2 FQGNSA. Between the trimmed V and J ends, which lost 1 base and 5 bases, there was a span of 8 bases. The CDR3 is CASSLVGRTEAFF. DNA for the CDR3: TGTGCCAGCAGCTTAGTAGGGAGGACTGAAGCTTTCTTT.

On this clonotype itself: This may stem from a read error, because a much larger clone lies one nucleotide away. The V and J genes are TRBV19 and TRBJ2-2; D perhaps matches TRBD2 (5 bases). This CDR3 region has 14 residues. In germline, CDR1 is LNHDA, CDR2 SQIVND (reference sequence). The CDR3 DNA reads as TGTGCCAGTAGTTCCCCGCCTGAGGTCGGGGAGCCGTTTTTT. It translates to CASSSPPEVGEPFF.

The genes are TRBV6-5 and TRBJ2-5; D is ambiguous. V gave up 5 bases and J gave up 1 base, with 8 bases separating them. Germline V gene lookup returns CDR1 MNHEY and CDR2 SVGAGI. This CDR3 region has 13 residues. CDR3 DNA: TGTGCCAGCAGTGAAATAGTCCAAGAGACCCAGTACTTC. It yields the protein CASSEIVQETQYF.

This clonotype was seen many times. The chain joins TRBV19 to TRBJ1-5, with 9 bases matching TRBD1. V lost 6 bases, J lost 7 bases, and 7 bases stayed unmatched. Germline values: CDR1 LNHDA, CDR2 SQIVND (reference sequence). This CDR3 has 14 residues. CDR3 coding DNA: TGTGCCAGTAGGACAGGGGGGGCATCACAGCCCCAGCATTTT. Encoded protein: CASRTGGASQPQHF.

The DNA of the CDR3 is TGTGCCAGCAGCTTAGGAACTAGCGGGGGGGTCCAAGAGACCCAGTACTTC. As protein: CASSLGTSGGVQETQYF. V gene TRBV25-1 combines with J gene TRBJ2-5, with 13 bases fitting TRBD2. Trimming removed 6 bases from V and 1 base from J; junction bases left unmatched: 8. Germline CDR1 is MGHDK and CDR2 is SYGVNS. The length of the CDR3 is 17 residues.

The J gene is TRBJ1-3, the V gene TRBV2; the D is unclear. Trimming pared 3 bases from V and 4 bases from J, leaving 7 bases between. Germline values: CDR1 SNHLY, CDR2 FYNNEI. The CDR3 loop spans 13 amino acids. This chain's CDR3 is CASSDLLGNTIYF. CDR3 in DNA: TGTGCCAGCAGTGATCTCCTGGGAAACACCATATATTTT.

This clonotype has ten or more counts. This rearrangement joins TRBV7-9 to TRBJ1-4; no definite D call. Per the germline V gene, CDR1 is SEHNR and CDR2 is FQNEAQ (reference sequence). The CDR3 has 14 amino acids. Trimming removed 6 bases from V and 8 bases from J, with 16 bases in between. CDR3 nucleotide sequence: TGTGCCAGCAGGACCTGGGCTCCGGGCGAAAAACTGTTTTTT. Its protein product is CASRTWAPGEKLFF.

This clonotype has a handful of counts. The chain uses TRBV14 and TRBJ1-4, with D possibly TRBD1 on 5 matching bases. Trimming pared 4 bases from V and 1 base from J, leaving 10 bases between. The CDR3 extends over 15 amino acids. Germline lookup yields CDR1 SGHDN and CDR2 FVKESK. The CDR3 sequence: CASSRLRGTNEKLFF. The CDR3 DNA is TGTGCCAGCAGCCGGTTAAGGGGAACTAATGAAAAACTGTTTTTT.

In regard to this clonotype: This sequence may be a read error, since a much larger clone differs from it by one base. Since the CDR3 does not end with the conserved phenylalanine or tryptophan, this likely comes from a read error. This rearrangement joins TRBV19 to TRBJ1-1, with D possibly TRBD1 on 6 matching bases. V lost 5 bases, J lost 0 bases, and 10 bases lay in between. Germline assignment: CDR1 LNHDA and CDR2 SQIVND (reference sequence). The CDR3 runs to 14 residues. This chain's CDR3 is CASSPGVMNTEAFS. CDR3 nucleotide sequence: TGTGCCAGTAGTCCAGGGGTCATGAACACTGAAGCTTTCTCT.

This clonotype was picked up a small number of times. This chain links TRBV10-2 with TRBJ2-3; D possibly corresponds to TRBD2 (5 bases). From germline, CDR1 is WSHSY and CDR2 SAAADI. V was trimmed by 3 bases and J by 0 bases, leaving 10 bases between them. The CDR3 covers 15 residues. CDR3 sequence (DNA): TGCGCCAGCAGTGATAGGAGGCAGAGCACAGATACGCAGTATTTT. Residues: CASSDRRQSTDTQYF.

On this clonotype itself: An end of the junction differs from the germline gene, which may be a read error. The chain joins TRBV7-8 to TRBJ2-7; TRBD1 agrees at 7 bases. Per germline, CDR1 SGHVS and CDR2 FQNEAQ. This CDR3 has 14 residues. The CDR3 reads CASSFVGTDYGQYF. The DNA of the CDR3 is TGTGCCAGCAGCTTTGTTGGGACAGATTACGGGCAGTACTTC.

This clonotype showed up many times. The chain recombines TRBV20-1 with TRBJ2-7; D is possibly TRBD2 (6 bases). V lost 6 bases, J lost 2 bases, and 23 bases lay in between. The CDR3 runs to 16 residues. Germline V gene sequence: CDR1 DFQATT, CDR2 SNEGSKA (reference sequence). The chain's CDR3 is CSASSTGTPLPYEQYF. The CDR3, as DNA: TGCAGTGCCTCCTCAACCGGGACTCCTCTTCCCTACGAGCAGTACTTC.

This clonotype was counted at least ten times. The rearrangement uses TRBV7-9 and TRBJ1-1; 7 bases line up with TRBD1. The CDR3 has 15 residues. Trimming took 2 bases from V and 1 from J; bases not matched to a gene: 4. From germline, CDR1 is SEHNR and CDR2 FQNEAQ (reference sequence). The CDR3 is CASSLIRQGNTEAFF. CDR3 bases: TGTGCCAGCAGCTTAATCCGACAGGGGAACACTGAAGCTTTCTTT.

This clonotype was observed at least ten times. This chain joins TRBV12-3 or TRBV12-4 and TRBJ2-7, with 7 bases fitting TRBD1. This CDR3 has 16 residues. V shed 5 bases, J shed 3 bases, and the junction held 13 bases outside the gene matches. The CDR3 loop reads CASSPRRGRGYYEQYF. CDR3 DNA: TGTGCCAGCAGTCCCCGTCGGGGCAGGGGGTACTACGAGCAGTACTTC.

As to this clonotype: One junction end disagrees with the germline gene, perhaps due to a read error. The gene calls are TRBV2 and TRBJ2-7, with TRBD1 matching 7 bases. CDR3 length equals 13 residues. Germline assignment: CDR1 SNHLY and CDR2 FYNNEI. CDR3 residues: CASRGTGAYGQYF. In nucleotides, the CDR3 is TGTGCCAGCAGAGGAACAGGGGCCTACGGGCAGTACTTC.

The chain carries TRBV10-3 and TRBJ2-5, with no clear D. This CDR3 region has 13 residues. Trimming cost V 4 bases and J 5 bases, with 11 bases left between them. Germline V gene data show CDR1 as ENHRY and CDR2 as SYGVKD. CDR3 region: CAISGSGGETQYF. CDR3 coding DNA: TGTGCCATCAGTGGCTCGGGTGGGGAGACCCAGTACTTC.

This clonotype has more than one count but fewer than ten. The chain combines TRBV2 with TRBJ2-5; possible D gene TRBD2, 7 bases. The V gene lost 5 bases and the J gene lost 5 bases, with 18 bases spanning the gap. The germline gives CDR1 SNHLY, CDR2 FYNNEI. This CDR3 contains 15 residues. The CDR3 DNA is TGTGCCAGCAGTTACTCGAGCGAGGGGGGGGAGACCCAGTACTTC. Its translation is CASSYSSEGGETQYF.